What follows are 28 T cell receptor beta chains derived from one specimen sequenced in a study of cytomegalovirus exposure and HLA in healthy donors. Assay: immunoSEQ multiplex PCR; the TCRdb copy retains only in-frame clones and omits some. Of more than 120,000 clones detected, about nine tenths appear once; the ten largest clones hold roughly 4.5%. Sequenced: PBMCs. The receptors come from a young man in good health and CMV-seropositive.

V is TRBV11-2 and J is TRBJ2-7; 11 bases map to TRBD1. The ends lost 10 bases at V and 4 bases at J; junction bases unmatched: 15. The CDR3 covers 16 residues. Germline-derived CDR1 and CDR2 are SGHAT and FQNNGV. CDR3 nucleotide sequence: TGTGCCACCTCCGGAGTGGGACAGGGGGTCACATACGAGCAGTACTTC. This encodes CATSGVGQGVTYEQYF.

The chain links TRBV11-2 to TRBJ1-2, with 11 bases lining up with TRBD1. Germline V lookup: CDR1 SGHAT, CDR2 FQNNGV. The ends lost 4 bases at V and 2 bases at J; junction bases unmatched: 6. The CDR3 is 16 amino acids. CDR3 residues: CASSSVRDRGNYGYTF. DNA of the CDR3: TGTGCCAGCAGCTCGGTCCGGGACAGGGGGAACTATGGCTACACCTTC.

This rearrangement joins TRBV11-1 to TRBJ2-4; 7 bases are a match to TRBD2. The CDR3 totals 15 residues. CDR1 SGHAT and CDR2 FQDESV come from the germline V gene (reference sequence). Germline trimming cut 2 bases from V and 6 bases from J; bases unmatched to any gene: 7. The CDR3 DNA reads TGTGCCAGCAGCTTAAGGGAGGGGTGGAGAAACATTCAGTACTTC. This translates into CASSLREGWRNIQYF.

The chain recombines TRBV6-1 with TRBJ1-3; 8 nucleotides align to TRBD1. Germline CDR1 MNHNS, CDR2 SASEGT. V lost 4 bases, J lost 0 bases, and 2 bases stayed unmatched. The CDR3 covers 15 residues. The CDR3 region has the DNA TGTGCCAGCAGTGGACAGGGGAGCTCTGGAAACACCATATATTTT. It encodes CASSGQGSSGNTIYF.

V is TRBV29-1 and J is TRBJ2-1; a possible D gene is TRBD2 (6 bases). The length of the CDR3 is 14 residues. CDR1 and CDR2 (germline): SQVTM, ANQGSEA. V was pared by 4 bases and J by 3 bases, with 13 bases between. CDR3 sequence: CSVVGRRDYNEQFF. CDR3 bases: TGCAGCGTTGTCGGACGGAGGGACTACAATGAGCAGTTCTTC.

This clone was seen only once. This chain links TRBV7-9 with TRBJ2-3; tentative D call: TRBD2 (5 bases). Trimming left V 5 bases short and J 11 bases short, with 14 bases between. The length of the CDR3 is 12 residues. Germline values: CDR1 SEHNR, CDR2 FQNEAQ (reference sequence). The CDR3 DNA follows: TGTGCCAGCAGCCCGTCGGGGATTGAGCAGTATTTT. It is translated as CASSPSGIEQYF.

This clone was counted a few times. The chain recombines TRBV29-1 with TRBJ1-2, with D unresolved. From germline, CDR1 is SQVTM and CDR2 ANQGSEA. V was pared by 4 bases and J by 9 bases, with 12 bases between. The CDR3 is 11 amino acids. CDR3 in DNA: TGCAGCGTTGGGGCAGACATGCGCTACACCTTC. This codes for CSVGADMRYTF.

As regards this clone: Other DNA sequences from this sample encode an identical CDR3 as well. The genes are TRBV27 and TRBJ1-2; D is perhaps TRBD1 (6 bases). V was pared by 6 bases and J by 2 bases, with 10 bases between. The CDR3 contains 13 residues. Germline-derived CDR1 and CDR2 are MNHEY and SMNVEV (reference sequence). The DNA for the CDR3 is TGTGCCAGCAGCCTAACAGGGAACTATGGCTACACCTTC. Translated: CASSLTGNYGYTF.

V and J are TRBV5-4 and TRBJ2-5, with D perhaps TRBD2 (6 bases). Trimming shortened V by 0 bases and J by 6 bases, and 12 bases separated the two germline ends. The CDR3 is made up of 14 amino acids. The germline CDR1 and CDR2 sequences are SGHNT and YYREEE (reference sequence). The CDR3 nucleotides read TGTGCCAGCAGCTTGGCCGGACTACAGAAGACCCAGTACTTC. As protein: CASSLAGLQKTQYF.

The chain carries TRBV15 and TRBJ1-2, with a weak D call TRBD1 (6 bases). From germline, CDR1 is LNHNV and CDR2 YYDKDF (reference sequence). The CDR3 runs 14 residues. V dropped 3 bases and J dropped 4 bases, with 12 bases sitting between them. The DNA of the CDR3 is TGTGCCACCAGCAGGGACAGTACGGCCTATGGCTACACCTTC. Translating gives CATSRDSTAYGYTF.

The chain is built from TRBV7-2 and TRBJ2-3, with D uncertain. Germline loops: CDR1 SGHTA, CDR2 FQGNSA. CDR3 length: 14 residues. With 1 base removed from V and 5 bases from J, the gap between germline ends came to 10 bases. For the CDR3, the DNA is TGTGCCAGCAGCTTAGACCCGCTATTAGATACGCAGTATTTT. This sequence encodes CASSLDPLLDTQYF.

V gene TRBV11-2 combines with J gene TRBJ2-2; perhaps TRBD2 as D (5 bases). This CDR3 is 16 amino acids long. From germline, CDR1 is SGHAT and CDR2 FQNNGV. V lost 0 bases, J lost 8 bases, and 16 bases lay in between. The CDR3 DNA reads as TGTGCCAGCAGCTTAGATTTGATACGGGGAATTGGGGAGCTGTTTTTT. Its translation is CASSLDLIRGIGELFF.

This clone has more than one count but fewer than ten. In DNA form, the CDR3 reads TGCGCCAGCAGCCTCCGGGATTCACCCCTCCACTTT. Protein: CASSLRDSPLHF. The chain combines TRBV4-1 with TRBJ1-6; D is unclear. The V and J ends lost 4 bases and 8 bases respectively, with 6 bases between them. In germline, CDR1 is MGHRA, CDR2 YSYEKL. This CDR3 has 12 residues.

The J gene is TRBJ2-7, the V gene TRBV5-4; D is possibly TRBD2 (7 bases). Between the trimmed V and J ends, which lost 0 bases and 13 bases, there was a span of 20 bases. The CDR3 contains 14 residues. Germline CDR1 SGHNT, CDR2 YYREEE (reference sequence). Written as DNA, the CDR3 is TGTGCCAGCAGCTTGGATGGCGGGGGCTCCGGCAGATACTTC. Protein product: CASSLDGGGSGRYF.

The chain recombines TRBV19 with TRBJ2-7; 7 bases are shared with TRBD2. CDR1 and CDR2 from the germline V gene are LNHDA and SQIVND (reference sequence). This CDR3 has 13 residues. V dropped 4 bases and J dropped 6; count of bases not matched to a gene: 6. The CDR3 sequence is CASSTQGGIEQYF. DNA for the CDR3: TGTGCCAGTAGTACGCAGGGAGGGATCGAGCAGTACTTC. Filled out from reference TRBV19 and TRBJ2-7, the complete variable domain reads DGGITQSPKYLFRKEGQNVTLSCEQNLNHDAMYWYRQDPGQGLRLIYYSQIVNDFQKGDIAEGYSVSREKKESFPLTVTSAQKNPTAFYLCASSTQGGIEQYFGPGTRLTVT.

This clone was observed a single time. The rearrangement joins TRBV9 to TRBJ2-2; D is ambiguous. Germline-derived CDR1 and CDR2 are SGDLS and YYNGEE. The ends were cut back, 1 base at V and 7 bases at J, with 8 bases in the middle. There are 13 residues in the CDR3. DNA for the CDR3: TGTGCCAGCAGCGTACCCCTCCTCGGGGAGCTGTTTTTT. Its protein is CASSVPLLGELFF.

This chain links TRBV19 with TRBJ1-4; 9 positions match TRBD1. The CDR3 consists of 17 residues. J was trimmed by 6 bases and V by 7 bases; bases with no gene match: 15. In germline, CDR1 is LNHDA, CDR2 SQIVND (reference sequence). CDR3 sequence: CASNHPGQGLLYEKLFF. CDR3 coding DNA: TGTGCCAGTAATCATCCGGGACAGGGCCTATTATATGAAAAACTGTTTTTT.

This clone has just one count. This chain joins TRBV4-1 and TRBJ2-7; no clear D. V was clipped by 0 bases and J by 0 bases, with 9 bases between them. Germline V CDR1 and CDR2: MGHRA, YSYEKL. The CDR3 covers 15 residues. This CDR3 reads CASSQDSHSSYEQYF. CDR3 nucleotides: TGCGCCAGCAGCCAAGATAGTCACAGCTCCTACGAGCAGTACTTC.

The chain has TRBV7-3 and TRBJ2-3; 8 bases match TRBD1. Trimming at V came to 5 bases and at J to 3 bases, leaving 4 bases not matched to a gene. Germline V gene data show CDR1 as SGHTA and CDR2 as FQGTGA. This CDR3 is 14 amino acids long. CDR3 bases: TGTGCCAGCAGCGCAGGGGGCTGGACAGATACGCAGTATTTT. As protein: CASSAGGWTDTQYF.

The chain recombines TRBV19 with TRBJ2-3, with D maybe TRBD1 (5 bases). Germline values: CDR1 LNHDA, CDR2 SQIVND (reference sequence). This CDR3 has 12 amino acids. Trimming took 4 bases from V and 12 from J, leaving 14 bases between them. The CDR3 DNA reads TGTGCCAGTAGTACCTCAGGGTCCGAACAGTATTTT. Protein product: CASSTSGSEQYF.

This clone was detected a few times. The V call is TRBV28, the J call TRBJ2-2; D is perhaps TRBD1 (6 bases). CDR3 length: 15 amino acids. Germline assignment: CDR1 MDHEN and CDR2 SYDVKM. Trimming removed 3 bases at V and 4 bases at J, with 12 bases between. CDR3 in amino acids: CASSFSQGFTGELFF. In DNA, the CDR3 is TGTGCCAGCAGTTTTAGTCAGGGGTTCACCGGGGAGCTGTTTTTT.

This chain links TRBV13 with TRBJ1-5, with 8 bases matching TRBD1. Germline values: CDR1 PRHDT, CDR2 FYEKMQ (reference sequence). Trimming cost V 1 base and J 7 bases; bases outside gene matches: 6. The CDR3 length is 15 residues. CDR3 nucleotide sequence: TGTGCCAGCAGCTTAGCGGGACAGGCGGGGCAGCCCCAGCATTTT. Its translation: CASSLAGQAGQPQHF. Supplemented by reference TRBV13 and TRBJ1-5, the full variable domain reads AAGVIQSPRHLIKEKRETATLKCYPIPRHDTVYWYQQGPGQDPQFLISFYEKMQSDKGSIPDRFSAQQFSDYHSELNMSSLELGDSALYFCASSLAGQAGQPQHFGDGTRLSIL.

The chain employs TRBV5-1 and TRBJ1-4; D is unresolved. The CDR3 sequence is 15 residues long. CDR1 and CDR2 from the germline V gene are SGHRS and YFSETQ. V was trimmed by 4 bases and J by 0 bases, leaving 10 bases between them. In nucleotides, the CDR3 is TGCGCCAGCAGCCCGGAAGGAGCAACTAATGAAAAACTGTTTTTT. It translates to CASSPEGATNEKLFF.

The CDR3 sequence: CASSREERSRGELFF. CDR3 coding DNA: TGTGCCAGCAGCCGGGAGGAGCGGTCGCGTGGGGAGCTGTTTTTT. The rearrangement links TRBV6-5 to TRBJ2-2, with 7 positions matching TRBD2. Germline CDR1 MNHEY, CDR2 SVGAGI. The CDR3 extends over 15 amino acids. With V trimmed by 6 bases and J by 8 bases, 12 bases remained unmatched.

This chain joins TRBV6-5 and TRBJ2-7; weak D call: TRBD2 (5 bases). Germline V CDR1 and CDR2: MNHEY, SVGAGI. The CDR3 length is 14 residues. V dropped 4 bases and J dropped 2 bases, with 12 bases sitting between them. CDR3 sequence reads: CASSSPRGTYEQYF. DNA for the CDR3: TGTGCCAGCAGTTCCCCCCGGGGAACCTACGAGCAGTACTTC.

This rearrangement joins TRBV5-1 to TRBJ2-3; TRBD2 is a possible D gene (5 bases). V was pared by 2 bases and J by 1 base, with 11 bases between. Germline CDR1 SGHRS, CDR2 YFSETQ. This CDR3 has 15 amino acids. The CDR3 nucleotides are TGCGCCAGCAGCTTTAGGGCGGAGGGCACAGATACGCAGTATTTT. Protein product: CASSFRAEGTDTQYF.

The chain employs TRBV14 and TRBJ2-2; D gene unclear. The ends were cut back, 0 bases at V and 3 bases at J, with 8 bases in the middle. Germline values: CDR1 SGHDN, CDR2 FVKESK. The CDR3 sequence is 15 residues long. The CDR3 DNA is TGTGCCAGCAGCCAAGAGACTTGGCACACCGGGGAGCTGTTTTTT. Its protein product is CASSQETWHTGELFF.

A remark on this clone: Other DNA variants within this sample encode the same CDR3. CDR3 sequence: CASSLRQSYEQYF. DNA of the CDR3: TGTGCCAGCAGTTTAAGACAGTCCTACGAGCAGTACTTC. The chain is built from TRBV27 and TRBJ2-7; tentatively, D is TRBD1 (5 bases). The length of the CDR3 is 13 residues. The V gene lost 2 bases and the J gene lost 1 base, with 6 bases spanning the gap. CDR1 MNHEY and CDR2 SMNVEV come from the germline V gene (reference sequence).